A single sample is the source of the 20 T cell receptor beta chains below, sequenced in a study of T cell repertoires in cytomegalovirus infection. TCRdb reprocessed the reads with MiXCR, giving one entry per CDR3 protein. The sample carries about 890,000 distinct CDR3 sequences, roughly 30% recorded once. For these receptors, no antigen is known. The input for sequencing was cultured CD8+ T cells from PBMCs, taken from culture after CMV antigen stimulation. These receptors all stem from a human donor in good health (CMV status not recorded). Some clones in this sample may be carry-over from other donors' samples.

This chain uses TRBV18 with TRBJ2-1; 7 bases agree with TRBD2. From germline, CDR1 is KGHSH and CDR2 LQKENI. V dropped 2 bases and J dropped 2; count of bases not matched to a gene: 3. The CDR3 has 15 amino acids. This CDR3 is CASSPKAGPYNEQFF. The CDR3 nucleotides read TGTGCCAGCTCACCAAAAGCGGGACCCTACAATGAGCAGTTCTTC.

This clonotype was counted between two and nine times. This chain joins TRBV2 and TRBJ1-2; unclear D gene. Trimming cost V 10 bases and J 5 bases, with 8 bases left between them. The germline CDR1 and CDR2 sequences are SNHLY and FYNNEI. This CDR3 comprises 10 residues. The CDR3 region has the DNA TGTGCCACCCCCAGTTATGGCTACACCTTC. This sequence encodes CATPSYGYTF.

As concerns this clonotype: One base away lies a much larger clone, so this may be a sequencing read error. J is TRBJ1-1 and V is TRBV28; TRBD1 might be the D (5 bases). The CDR3 extends over 13 amino acids. V lost 6 bases, J lost 1 base, and 9 bases lay in between. CDR1 MDHEN and CDR2 SYDVKM come from the germline V gene. CDR3 region: CASRAQENTEAFF. For the CDR3, the DNA is TGTGCCAGCAGGGCACAGGAGAACACTGAAGCTTTCTTT. The full variable domain, with the rest looked up from reference TRBV28 and TRBJ1-1, is DVKVTQSSRYLVKRTGEKVFLECVQDMDHENMFWYRQDPGLGLRLIYFSYDVKMKEKGDIPEGYSVSREKKERFSLILESASTNQTSMYLCASRAQENTEAFFGQGTRLTVV.

This clonotype was observed a handful of times. The chain carries TRBV20-1 and TRBJ1-5; a weak D match, TRBD1 (5 bases). V lost 3 bases, J lost 2 bases, and 20 bases lay in between. The length of the CDR3 is 17 residues. Germline assignment: CDR1 DFQATT and CDR2 SNEGSKA (reference sequence). The CDR3, as DNA: TGCAGTGCTAGTAGTGGGGGACTGAGCGAACGCAATCAGCCCCAGCATTTT. Translated, it gives CSASSGGLSERNQPQHF.

The V and J genes are TRBV5-4 and TRBJ1-2, with D tentatively TRBD1 (5 bases). CDR3 length equals 22 residues. The V and J ends lost 0 bases and 1 base respectively, with 31 bases between them. CDR1 SGHNT and CDR2 YYREEE come from the germline V gene (reference sequence). The CDR3 protein is CASSLDPGLVAHHAGVNYGYTF. The CDR3 nucleotides are TGTGCCAGCAGCTTGGACCCGGGACTGGTAGCTCATCACGCCGGGGTTAACTATGGCTACACCTTC. Using reference TRBV5-4 and TRBJ1-2 for the parts outside the CDR3, the full variable domain is ETGVTQSPTHLIKTRGQQVTLRCSSQSGHNTVSWYQQALGQGPQFIFQYYREEENGRGNFPPRFSGLQFPNYSSELNVNALELDDSALYLCASSLDPGLVAHHAGVNYGYTFGSGTRLTVV.

This clonotype was picked up many times. This rearrangement joins TRBV12-3 or TRBV12-4 to TRBJ1-1, with D perhaps TRBD1 (5 bases). V was cut by 3 bases and J by 4 bases, with 6 bases left in between. The CDR3 extends over 12 amino acids. The CDR3 nucleotides are TGTGCCAGCAGTTTCGGGACCACTGAAGCTTTCTTT. Protein: CASSFGTTEAFF.

There are a few counts of this clonotype. The chain recombines TRBV27 with TRBJ2-7; possible D gene TRBD1, 6 bases. CDR3 size: 13 residues. The V gene's germline CDR1 is MNHEY and CDR2 SMNVEV (reference sequence). Deletions cut 3 bases from V and 3 bases from J, with 9 bases between. The CDR3 spells CASSFGQRYEQYF. CDR3 coding DNA: TGTGCCAGCAGTTTTGGACAGCGCTACGAGCAGTACTTC.

V is TRBV7-2 and J is TRBJ2-7; 7 bases are shared with TRBD1. The germline gives CDR1 SGHTA, CDR2 FQGNSA. The CDR3 is made up of 14 amino acids. CDR3 sequence reads: CANSPGTARDEQYV. DNA for the CDR3: TGTGCCAACAGCCCTGGGACAGCCAGAGACGAGCAGTACGTC.

The CDR3: CASSPTWTGILADTQYF. CDR3 DNA: TGTGCCAGCAGCCCGACCTGGACAGGGATTTTAGCAGATACGCAGTATTTT. The chain employs TRBV14 and TRBJ2-3, with 8 bases matching TRBD1. Germline V gene lookup returns CDR1 SGHDN and CDR2 FVKESK. The junction had 13 bases not matched to a gene; V was cut back by 4 bases and J by 4 bases. CDR3 length: 17 amino acids.

The V call is TRBV28, the J call TRBJ2-2, with unresolved D. CDR1 and CDR2 from the germline V gene are MDHEN and SYDVKM. The V gene lost 4 bases and the J gene lost 4 bases, with 10 bases spanning the gap. This CDR3 has 14 amino acids. The CDR3: CASSSSRATGELFF. The CDR3 DNA follows: TGTGCCAGCAGTTCAAGCCGGGCCACCGGGGAGCTGTTTTTT. Combining the CDR3 with reference TRBV28 and TRBJ2-2 gives the whole variable domain DVKVTQSSRYLVKRTGEKVFLECVQDMDHENMFWYRQDPGLGLRLIYFSYDVKMKEKGDIPEGYSVSREKKERFSLILESASTNQTSMYLCASSSSRATGELFFGEGSRLTVL.

This clonotype was counted a few times. The chain links TRBV10-3 to TRBJ2-4; D unclear. Germline V gene data show CDR1 as ENHRY and CDR2 as SYGVKD. The CDR3 spans 15 residues. Trimming took 6 bases from V and 8 from J, leaving 20 bases between them. The CDR3 protein is CAISPDTGDPDIQYF. The CDR3 nucleotides are TGTGCCATCAGCCCCGACACGGGTGATCCGGACATTCAGTACTTC.

In DNA, the CDR3 is TGCGCCAGCAGCCAAGGGACAGGGGGAAACTACAATGAGCAGTTCTTC. It encodes CASSQGTGGNYNEQFF. The chain recombines TRBV4-3 with TRBJ2-1; 10 bases line up with TRBD1. The CDR3 is 16 residues long. The germline CDR1 and CDR2 sequences are LGHNA and YSLEER. V lost 1 base to trimming and J lost 3 bases; unmatched junction nucleotides: 3.

J is TRBJ2-1 and V is TRBV27, with TRBD1 matching 7 bases. The V gene end was trimmed by 5 bases and the J gene end by 3 bases; junction bases not matched to a gene: 7. The CDR3 spans 15 residues. The germline gives CDR1 MNHEY, CDR2 SMNVEV (reference sequence). The CDR3 loop is CASSKGQTSYNEQFF. As DNA, the CDR3 is TGTGCCAGCAGTAAGGGACAGACCAGCTACAATGAGCAGTTCTTC.

V and J are TRBV7-6 and TRBJ1-1; 7 bases are a match to TRBD1. CDR3 length: 16 amino acids. Germline V gene sequence: CDR1 SGHVS, CDR2 FNYEAQ. Trimming at V came to 5 bases and at J to 7 bases, leaving 16 bases not matched to a gene. This CDR3 is CASSLYTDRPSYEAFF. The CDR3 nucleotides are TGTGCCAGCAGCCTCTACACGGACAGGCCGAGCTATGAAGCTTTCTTT.

The chain couples TRBV7-9 to TRBJ1-3; D possibly corresponds to TRBD1 (5 bases). V was clipped by 5 bases and J by 4 bases, with 15 bases between them. Germline V gene data show CDR1 as SEHNR and CDR2 as FQNEAQ (reference sequence). This CDR3 has 15 amino acids. The CDR3: CASSTGTGVGNTIYF. CDR3 nucleotide sequence: TGTGCCAGCAGCACCGGGACCGGTGTGGGAAACACCATATATTTT. Supplemented by reference TRBV7-9 and TRBJ1-3, the full variable domain reads DTGVSQNPRHKITKRGQNVTFRCDPISEHNRLYWYRQTLGQGPEFLTYFQNEAQLEKSRLLSDRFSAERPKGSFSTLEIQRTEQGDSAMYLCASSTGTGVGNTIYFGEGSWLTVV.

This clonotype turned up a few times. The chain is built from TRBV6-2 or TRBV6-3 and TRBJ1-2, with 7 bases aligning to TRBD1. Per germline, CDR1 MNHEY and CDR2 SVGEGT. CDR3 length equals 14 residues. The trim removed 6 bases at V and 5 bases at J, leaving 9 bases unmatched. The CDR3 coding sequence is TGTGCCAGCAGAACTGGACAGGATCTTTATGGCTACACCTTC. This gives the protein CASRTGQDLYGYTF.

This clonotype was counted only a few times. The CDR3 DNA follows: TGTGCCAGCAGTAAACAGGGCAGGAATGGCTACACCTTC. It specifies CASSKQGRNGYTF. The rearrangement joins TRBV27 to TRBJ1-2; D might be TRBD1 (6 bases). Between the trimmed V and J ends, which lost 5 bases and 6 bases, there was a span of 13 bases. CDR1 MNHEY and CDR2 SMNVEV come from the germline V gene (reference sequence). CDR3 length equals 13 residues.

Concerning this clonotype itself: At one end the junction does not follow the germline gene, possibly because of a read error. Here the CDR3 reads CVSSQGTGETQYF. Here the CDR3 DNA reads TGTGTCAGCAGCCAAGGGACCGGGGAGACCCAGTACTTC. The chain is built from TRBV4-2 and TRBJ2-5; D is tentatively TRBD1 or TRBD2 (5 bases each). The CDR3 covers 13 residues. Germline V gene lookup returns CDR1 LGHNA and CDR2 YNFKEQ.

The chain's CDR3 is CSVGSHYGYTF. CDR3 bases: TGCAGCGTTGGATCCCACTATGGCTACACCTTC. The chain has TRBV29-1 and TRBJ1-2, with D uncertain. Trimming stripped 4 bases from V and 3 bases from J, with 6 bases between. The CDR3 loop spans 11 amino acids. Germline CDR1 is SQVTM and CDR2 is ANQGSEA.

CDR3 sequence: CASSQGELGEKLFF. CDR3 nucleotide sequence: TGTGCCAGCAGTCAAGGGGAACTGGGAGAAAAACTGTTTTTT. The rearrangement uses TRBV6-1 and TRBJ1-4; D is perhaps TRBD1 (5 bases). Between the trimmed V and J ends, which lost 5 bases and 8 bases, there was a span of 15 bases. CDR1 and CDR2 (germline): MNHNS, SASEGT. The CDR3 extends over 14 amino acids.